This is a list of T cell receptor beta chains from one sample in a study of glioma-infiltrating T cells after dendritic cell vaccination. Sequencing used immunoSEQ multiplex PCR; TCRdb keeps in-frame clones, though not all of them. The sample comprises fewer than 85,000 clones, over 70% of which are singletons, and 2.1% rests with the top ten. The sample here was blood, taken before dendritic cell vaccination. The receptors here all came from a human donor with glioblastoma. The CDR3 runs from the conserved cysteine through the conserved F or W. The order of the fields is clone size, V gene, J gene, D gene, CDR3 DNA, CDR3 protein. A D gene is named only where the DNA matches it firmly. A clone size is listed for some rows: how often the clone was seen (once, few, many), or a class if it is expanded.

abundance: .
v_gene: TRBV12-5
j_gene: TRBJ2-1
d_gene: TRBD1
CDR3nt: TGTGCTAGTGCTCTTCGACAGGGGGCACAGAATGAGCAGTTCTTC
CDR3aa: CASALRQGAQNEQFF

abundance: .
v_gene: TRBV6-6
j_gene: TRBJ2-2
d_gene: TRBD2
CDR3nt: TGTGCCAGCAGTCCCGGGACTAGCGGTGGGGCCGGGGAGCTGTTTTTT
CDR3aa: CASSPGTSGGAGELFF

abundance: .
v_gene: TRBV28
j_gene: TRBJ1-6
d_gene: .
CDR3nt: TGTGCCAGCAGTTTCTTTCGTCTTAATTCACCCCTCCACTTT
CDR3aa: CASSFFRLNSPLHF

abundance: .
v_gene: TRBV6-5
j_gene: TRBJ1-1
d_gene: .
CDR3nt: TGTGCCAGCAGTTACGGTGGGGGGGCGCACACTGAAGCTTTCTTT
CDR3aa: CASSYGGGAHTEAFF

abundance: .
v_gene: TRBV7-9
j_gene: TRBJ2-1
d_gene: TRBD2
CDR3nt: TGTGCCAGCAGCTCGGGACTAGCGGGGGGTAGCTCCTACAATGAGCAGTTCTTC
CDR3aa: CASSSGLAGGSSYNEQFF

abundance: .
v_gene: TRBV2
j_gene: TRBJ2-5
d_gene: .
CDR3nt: TGTGCCAGCAGGGGGGGTCTCGGAGAGACCCAGTACTTC
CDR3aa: CASRGGLGETQYF

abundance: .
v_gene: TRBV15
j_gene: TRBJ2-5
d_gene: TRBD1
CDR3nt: TGTGCCACCAGCAGAGACAGACAGGGCCGCCAAGAGACCCAGTACTTC
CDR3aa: CATSRDRQGRQETQYF

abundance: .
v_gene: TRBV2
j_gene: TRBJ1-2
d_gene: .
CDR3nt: TGTGCCAGCAGTCCTCAAACAGGGAACTATGGCTACACCTTC
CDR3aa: CASSPQTGNYGYTF

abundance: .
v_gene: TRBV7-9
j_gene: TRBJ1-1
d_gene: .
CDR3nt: TGTGCCAGCAGGCAACCCCTGCCCCGGGAAGCTTTCTTT
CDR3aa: CASRQPLPREAFF

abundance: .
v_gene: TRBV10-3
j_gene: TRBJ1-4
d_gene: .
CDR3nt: TGTGCCATCAGCAGCCCTACAGGGACTAATGAAAAACTGTTTTTT
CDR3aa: CAISSPTGTNEKLFF

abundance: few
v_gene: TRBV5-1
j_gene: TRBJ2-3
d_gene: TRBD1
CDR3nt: TGCGCCAGCAGCTCTGGGACAGCCGCGGATACGCAGTATTTT
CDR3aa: CASSSGTAADTQYF

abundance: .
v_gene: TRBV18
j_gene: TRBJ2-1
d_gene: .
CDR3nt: TGTGCCAGCTCAACCACGGGCGGGCCCACCTATGAGCAGTTCTTC
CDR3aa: CASSTTGGPTYEQFF

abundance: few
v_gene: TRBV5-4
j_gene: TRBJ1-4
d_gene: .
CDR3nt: TGTGCCAGCAGCTCGTTCGGTCGCTCAACTAATGAAAAACTGTTTTTT
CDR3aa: CASSSFGRSTNEKLFF

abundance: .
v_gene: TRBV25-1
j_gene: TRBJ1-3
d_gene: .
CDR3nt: TGTGCCAGCAGTGAGGCGGGCTCTGGAAACACCATATATTTT
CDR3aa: CASSEAGSGNTIYF

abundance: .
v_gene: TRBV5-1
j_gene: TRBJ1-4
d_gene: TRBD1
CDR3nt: TGCGCCAGCAGCCTATCTCCAGGGGGCACTAATGAAAAACTGTTTTTT
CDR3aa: CASSLSPGGTNEKLFF

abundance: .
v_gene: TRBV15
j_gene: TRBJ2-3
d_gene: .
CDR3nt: TGTGCCACAGACCTCCAACAGGGCCCCACAGATACGCAGTATTTT
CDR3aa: CATDLQQGPTDTQYF

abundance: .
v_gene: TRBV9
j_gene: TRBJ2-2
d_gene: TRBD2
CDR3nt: TGTGCCAGCAGCGTCCCTTGGTCTGGACTAGCGGGGCGACCGGGCACCGGGGAGCTGTTTTTT
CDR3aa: CASSVPWSGLAGRPGTGELFF

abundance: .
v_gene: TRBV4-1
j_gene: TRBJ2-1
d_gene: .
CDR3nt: TGCGCCAGCAGCCCCAGGGGAGACAGCCCCCGTCATGAGCAGTTCTTC
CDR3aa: CASSPRGDSPRHEQFF